This T cell receptor beta chain comes out of a study of HIV-infected children after antiretroviral therapy interruption. Treatment specified: PENTA 11 planned treatment interruption arm or continuous ART arm. Trimming pared 5 bases from V and 4 bases from J, leaving 18 bases between. Looked up from germline, CDR1 is SGHDT and CDR2 is YYEEEE. The CDR3 consists of 15 residues. Unique molecular identifiers were included in an RNA-based 3' RACE TCR library. TCRdb called the 3' RACE reads again in MiXCR, with one record for every CDR3 protein. The repertoire consists of about 15,000 distinct CDR3 sequences, with 3.4% occurring once and the leading ten covering 34%. This clonotype was recorded at least ten times.

This sequence was found in a pool of human donors with HIV. The chain couples TRBV5-6 to TRBJ1-2, with a possible D match to TRBD1 (6 bases). Sequenced here: CD45RO+ CD8+ T cells from PBMCs, pooled from several time points, sampled from a donor given antiretroviral therapy, either interrupted or continuous. Subset noted: memory CD8+ CD45RO+ CD45RA- T cells. CDR3 in DNA: TGTGCCAGCAGAGTTTGGACAGAAGGTGGCTATGGCTACACCTTC. Translated, it gives CASRVWTEGGYGYTF.